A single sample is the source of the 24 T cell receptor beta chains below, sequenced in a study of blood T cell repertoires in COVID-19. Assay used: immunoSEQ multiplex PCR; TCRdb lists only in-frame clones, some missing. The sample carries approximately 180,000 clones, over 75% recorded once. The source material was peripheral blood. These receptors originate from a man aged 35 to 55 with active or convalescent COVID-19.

The CDR3 DNA sequence: TGTGCCAGCAGCTTGTCCCGGACGGGAGCTCACACCTTC. This gives the protein CASSLSRTGAHTF. The chain carries TRBV5-8 and TRBJ1-2; D is uncertain. V shed 1 base and J shed 12 bases, with 16 bases lying between them. CDR3 length: 13 amino acids. Germline CDR1 reads SGHTS; CDR2 reads YDEGEE.

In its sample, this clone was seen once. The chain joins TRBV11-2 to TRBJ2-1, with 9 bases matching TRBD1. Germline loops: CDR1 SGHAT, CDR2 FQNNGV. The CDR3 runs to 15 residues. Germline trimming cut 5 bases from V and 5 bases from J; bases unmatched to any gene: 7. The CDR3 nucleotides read TGTGCCAGCAGCCCAAACAGGGGGCAGAACAATGAGCAGTTCTTC. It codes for CASSPNRGQNNEQFF.

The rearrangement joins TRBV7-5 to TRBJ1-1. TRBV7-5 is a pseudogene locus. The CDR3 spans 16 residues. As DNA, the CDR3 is TGTGCCAGACCCCTTCCTCTAGGAGTATCGAACACTGAAGCTTTCTTT. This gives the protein CARPLPLGVSNTEAFF.

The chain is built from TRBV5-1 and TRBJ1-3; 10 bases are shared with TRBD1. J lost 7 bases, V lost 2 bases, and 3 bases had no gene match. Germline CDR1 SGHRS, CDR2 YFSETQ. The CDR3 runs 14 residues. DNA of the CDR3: TGCGCCAGCAGCTTCCGACAGGGGGCTAACACCATATATTTT. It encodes CASSFRQGANTIYF.

The CDR3 spells CASSSYRLRVNGYTF. CDR3 in DNA: TGTGCCAGCAGCTCCTACAGGTTAAGGGTGAATGGCTACACCTTC. The chain couples TRBV11-2 to TRBJ1-2; D possibly corresponds to TRBD1 (5 bases). CDR3 length: 15 residues. V was trimmed by 4 bases and J by 6 bases, leaving 18 bases between them. Germline V lookup: CDR1 SGHAT, CDR2 FQNNGV.

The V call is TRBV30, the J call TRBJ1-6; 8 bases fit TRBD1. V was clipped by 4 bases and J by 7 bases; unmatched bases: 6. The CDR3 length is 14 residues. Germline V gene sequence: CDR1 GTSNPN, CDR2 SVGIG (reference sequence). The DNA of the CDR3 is TGTGCCTGGAATCTCAGGGGGCAAAATTCACCCCTCCACTTT. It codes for CAWNLRGQNSPLHF.

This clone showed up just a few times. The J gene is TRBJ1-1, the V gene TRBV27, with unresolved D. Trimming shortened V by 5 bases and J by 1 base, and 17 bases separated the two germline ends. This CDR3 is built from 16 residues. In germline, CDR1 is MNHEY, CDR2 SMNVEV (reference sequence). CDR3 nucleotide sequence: TGTGCCAGCAGTAGAAGCCCGGGAGCTGGGAACACTGAAGCTTTCTTT. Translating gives CASSRSPGAGNTEAFF.

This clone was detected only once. CDR3 sequence reads: CASSQDPGQNSPLHF. CDR3 sequence (DNA): TGCGCCAGCAGCCAAGATCCGGGACAGAATTCACCCCTCCACTTT. The chain links TRBV4-3 to TRBJ1-6, with 7 bases identical to TRBD1. Germline assignment: CDR1 LGHNA and CDR2 YSLEER. J was trimmed by 7 bases and V by 0 bases; bases with no gene match: 3. The CDR3 is 15 amino acids.

Here the CDR3 DNA reads TGTGCCAGCAGCTCTGAGGCGCAAGAGACCCAGTACTTC. This gives the protein CASSSEAQETQYF. This rearrangement joins TRBV2 to TRBJ2-5; no clear D gene. Germline CDR1 and CDR2: SNHLY and FYNNEI. The ends were cut back, 6 bases at V and 2 bases at J, with 10 bases in the middle. The CDR3 extends over 13 amino acids.

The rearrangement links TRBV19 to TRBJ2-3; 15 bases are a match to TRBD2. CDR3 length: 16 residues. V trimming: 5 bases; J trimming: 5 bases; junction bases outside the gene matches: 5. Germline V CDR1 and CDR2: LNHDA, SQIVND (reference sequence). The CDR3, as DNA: TGTGCCAGTAGTCCGGGACTAGCGGGGGGAATAGATACGCAGTATTTT. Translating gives CASSPGLAGGIDTQYF. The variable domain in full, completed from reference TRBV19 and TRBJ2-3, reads DGGITQSPKYLFRKEGQNVTLSCEQNLNHDAMYWYRQDPGQGLRLIYYSQIVNDFQKGDIAEGYSVSREKKESFPLTVTSAQKNPTAFYLCASSPGLAGGIDTQYFGPGTRLTVL.

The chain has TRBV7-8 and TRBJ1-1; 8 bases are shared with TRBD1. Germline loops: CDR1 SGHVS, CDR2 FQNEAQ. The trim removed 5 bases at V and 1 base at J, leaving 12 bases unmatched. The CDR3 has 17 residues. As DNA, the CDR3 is TGTGCCAGCAGCCCCTACAGGGGGGCCCTGGAGAACACTGAAGCTTTCTTT. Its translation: CASSPYRGALENTEAFF. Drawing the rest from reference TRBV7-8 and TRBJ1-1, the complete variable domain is GAGVSQSPRYKVAKRGQDVALRCDPISGHVSLFWYQQALGQGPEFLTYFQNEAQLDKSGLPSDRFFAERPEGSVSTLKIQRTQQEDSAVYLCASSPYRGALENTEAFFGQGTRLTVV.

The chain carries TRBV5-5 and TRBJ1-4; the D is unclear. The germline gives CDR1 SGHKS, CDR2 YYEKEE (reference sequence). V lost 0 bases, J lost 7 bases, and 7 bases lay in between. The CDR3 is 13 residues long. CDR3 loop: CASSLAPSEKLFF. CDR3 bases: TGTGCCAGCAGCTTGGCCCCGAGTGAAAAACTGTTTTTT.

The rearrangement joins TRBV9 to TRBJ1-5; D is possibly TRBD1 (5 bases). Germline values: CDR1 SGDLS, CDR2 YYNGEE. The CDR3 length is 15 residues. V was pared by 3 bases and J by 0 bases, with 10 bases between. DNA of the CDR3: TGTGCCAGCAGCGCAGGGCCTGATAGCAATCAGCCCCAGCATTTT. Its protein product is CASSAGPDSNQPQHF.

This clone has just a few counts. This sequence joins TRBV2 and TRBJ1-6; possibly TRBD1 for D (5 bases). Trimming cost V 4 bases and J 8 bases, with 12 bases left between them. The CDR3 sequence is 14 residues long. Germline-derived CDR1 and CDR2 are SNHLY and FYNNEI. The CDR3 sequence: CASSGGTHYSPLHF. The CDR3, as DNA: TGTGCCAGCAGTGGCGGGACCCATTATTCACCCCTCCACTTT.

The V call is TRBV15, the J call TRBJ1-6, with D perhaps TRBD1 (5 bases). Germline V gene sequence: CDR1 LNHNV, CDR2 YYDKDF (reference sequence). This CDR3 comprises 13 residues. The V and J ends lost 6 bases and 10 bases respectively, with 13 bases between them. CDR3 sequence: CATRAGFGSPLHF. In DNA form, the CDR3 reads TGTGCCACCAGAGCAGGGTTTGGATCACCCCTCCACTTT.

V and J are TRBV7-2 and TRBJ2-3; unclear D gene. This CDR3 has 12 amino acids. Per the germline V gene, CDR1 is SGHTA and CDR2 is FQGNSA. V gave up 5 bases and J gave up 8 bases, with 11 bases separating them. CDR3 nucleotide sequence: TGTGCCAGCAGCGGAGACTTCGTTACGCAGTATTTT. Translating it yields CASSGDFVTQYF.

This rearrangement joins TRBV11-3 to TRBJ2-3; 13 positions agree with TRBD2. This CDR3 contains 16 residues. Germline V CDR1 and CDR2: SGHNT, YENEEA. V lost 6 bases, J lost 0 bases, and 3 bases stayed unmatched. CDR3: CASRGLAGESTDTQYF. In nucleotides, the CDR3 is TGTGCCAGCAGAGGACTAGCGGGGGAGAGCACAGATACGCAGTATTTT.

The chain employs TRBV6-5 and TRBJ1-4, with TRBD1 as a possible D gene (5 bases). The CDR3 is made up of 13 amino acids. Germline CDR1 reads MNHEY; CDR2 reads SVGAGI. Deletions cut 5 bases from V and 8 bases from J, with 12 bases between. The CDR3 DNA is TGTGCCAGCAGTCGGGGGATTGGGGAAAAACTGTTTTTT. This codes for CASSRGIGEKLFF.

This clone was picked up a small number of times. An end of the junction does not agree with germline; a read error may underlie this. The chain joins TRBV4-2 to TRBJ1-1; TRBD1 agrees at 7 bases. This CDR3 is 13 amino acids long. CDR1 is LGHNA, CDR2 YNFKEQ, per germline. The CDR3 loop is CASSEDRDLEAFF. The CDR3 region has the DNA TGTGCCAGCAGCGAAGACAGGGATTTAGAAGCTTTCTTT.

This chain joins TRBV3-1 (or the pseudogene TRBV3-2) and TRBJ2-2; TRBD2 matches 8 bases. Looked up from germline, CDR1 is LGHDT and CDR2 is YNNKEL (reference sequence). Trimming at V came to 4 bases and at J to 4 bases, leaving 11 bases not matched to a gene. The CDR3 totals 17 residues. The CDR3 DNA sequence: TGTGCCAGCAGCCCGCCTGGGTTAGCGGGGAGCACCGGGGAGCTGTTTTTT. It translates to CASSPPGLAGSTGELFF.

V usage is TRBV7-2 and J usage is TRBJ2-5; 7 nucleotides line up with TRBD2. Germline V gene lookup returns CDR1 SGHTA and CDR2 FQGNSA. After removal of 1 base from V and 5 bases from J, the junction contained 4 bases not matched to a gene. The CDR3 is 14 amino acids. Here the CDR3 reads CASSLGLALETQYF. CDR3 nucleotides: TGTGCCAGCAGCTTAGGACTAGCTTTGGAGACCCAGTACTTC.

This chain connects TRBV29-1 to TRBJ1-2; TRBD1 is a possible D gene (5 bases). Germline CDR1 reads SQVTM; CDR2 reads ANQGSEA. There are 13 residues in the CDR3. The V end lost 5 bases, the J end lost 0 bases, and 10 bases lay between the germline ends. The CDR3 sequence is CSVPGRANYGYTF. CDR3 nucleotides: TGCAGCGTTCCAGGCAGGGCTAACTATGGCTACACCTTC. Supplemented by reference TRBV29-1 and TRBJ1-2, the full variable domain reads SAVISQKPSRDICQRGTSLTIQCQVDSQVTMMFWYRQQPGQSLTLIATANQGSEATYESGFVIDKFPISRPNLTFSTLTVSNMSPEDSSIYLCSVPGRANYGYTFGSGTRLTVV.

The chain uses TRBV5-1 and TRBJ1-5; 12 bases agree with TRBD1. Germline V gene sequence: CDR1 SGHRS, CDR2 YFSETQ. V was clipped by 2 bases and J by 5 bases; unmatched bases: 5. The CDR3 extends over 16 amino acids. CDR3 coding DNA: TGCGCCAGCAGCTTAGGGGGACAGGGGGCGCATCAGCCCCAGCATTTT. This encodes CASSLGGQGAHQPQHF.

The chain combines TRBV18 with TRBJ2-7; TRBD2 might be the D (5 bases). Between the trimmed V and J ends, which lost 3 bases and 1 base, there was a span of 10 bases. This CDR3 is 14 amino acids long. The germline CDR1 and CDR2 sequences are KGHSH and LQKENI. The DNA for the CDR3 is TGTGCCAGCTCACCCAAACCGGGGTCCTACGAGCAGTACTTC. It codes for CASSPKPGSYEQYF.